This T cell receptor beta chain emerged from a study of blood T cell repertoires in COVID-19. CDR1 is LGHNA, CDR2 YNFKEQ, per germline. CDR3 length: 18 residues. Trimming took off 5 bases at V and 3 bases at J, with 26 bases between the two ends. The data were produced by immunoSEQ multiplex PCR, yet TCRdb's version contains in-frame clones alone and is incomplete. The sample lists 130,000 to 150,000 clones, around nine tenths occurring once. This clonotype was sampled from a human donor in a cohort sampled during active COVID-19. The chain links TRBV4-2 to TRBJ2-7, with a weak D call TRBD2 (6 bases). The sequenced material came from peripheral blood. CDR3 sequence: CASSFGSGSFQGNYEQYF. For the CDR3, the DNA is TGTGCCAGCAGCTTTGGTAGCGGATCTTTCCAAGGGAACTACGAGCAGTACTTC.